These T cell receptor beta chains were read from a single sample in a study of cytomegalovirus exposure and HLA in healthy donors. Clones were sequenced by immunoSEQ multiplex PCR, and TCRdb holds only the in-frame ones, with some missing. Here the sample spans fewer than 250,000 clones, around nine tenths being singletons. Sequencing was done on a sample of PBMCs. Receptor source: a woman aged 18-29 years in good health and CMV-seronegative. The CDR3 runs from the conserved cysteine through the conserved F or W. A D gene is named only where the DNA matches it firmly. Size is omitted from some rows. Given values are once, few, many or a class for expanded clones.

TGTGCCAGCAGTTACTCGAGGGGAGGCTATGGCTACACCTTC,CASSYSRGGYGYTF,TRBV6-5,TRBJ1-2,once,-
TGTGCCAGCAGTGACAGCTCCCTCGGGTCACCCCTCCACTTT,CASSDSSLGSPLHF,TRBV6-1,TRBJ1-6,-,-
TGTGCCAGCTCCGGGGGACAGGGAGACGAGCAGTACTTC,CASSGGQGDEQYF,TRBV18,TRBJ2-7,-,TRBD1
TGTGCCAGCAGTTCCTACAGGGGGAATGAGCAGTTCTTC,CASSSYRGNEQFF,TRBV6-5,TRBJ2-1,-,TRBD1
TGTGCCAGCAGCTTTGCCGGGACTAGAATGGGGGTCTACGAGCAGTACTTC,CASSFAGTRMGVYEQYF,TRBV27,TRBJ2-7,-,TRBD2
TGTGCCAGCAGCCAAGAGGGCCACACTGAAGCTTTCTTT,CASSQEGHTEAFF,TRBV4-2,TRBJ1-1,few,-
TGTGCCAGCAGCCTAGCAGCCAAAAACATTCAGTACTTC,CASSLAAKNIQYF,TRBV27,TRBJ2-4,once,-
TGCGCCAGCAGTGAGTCGACGGCAGGGTCGGGCAATCAGCCCCAGCATTTT,CASSESTAGSGNQPQHF,TRBV10-2,TRBJ1-5,-,-
TGTGCCAGCAGCTCCCAACAGGGGCTCTATGGCTACACCTTC,CASSSQQGLYGYTF,TRBV6-5,TRBJ1-2,once,TRBD1
TGCGCCAGCAGTGTGGGGCTGGAAGATACGCAGTATTTT,CASSVGLEDTQYF,TRBV10-1,TRBJ2-3,-,-
TGTGCCAGCAGCTTGGAGGCGACAGTTAAAAACATTCAGTACTTC,CASSLEATVKNIQYF,TRBV5-4,TRBJ2-4,few,-
TGTGCCAGCAGCCTCATGGGAGCCCGGGAGCTGTTTTTT,CASSLMGARELFF,TRBV7-2,TRBJ2-2,-,-
TGTGCCAGCAGCCCACGGGGATATAGCAATCAGCCCCAGCATTTT,CASSPRGYSNQPQHF,TRBV9,TRBJ1-5,-,-
TGCGCCAGCAGACCCGCCGGAGCCGGGACAGGGTACGAGCAGTACTTC,CASRPAGAGTGYEQYF,TRBV5-1,TRBJ2-7,-,TRBD1
TGTGCCTGGAGTTTCGGGGAAGAGACCCAGTACTTC,CAWSFGEETQYF,TRBV30,TRBJ2-5,once,-
TGTGCCAGCAGTGAGGGGACTAGCGGGATTCACGAGCAGTACTTC,CASSEGTSGIHEQYF,TRBV2,TRBJ2-7,-,TRBD2
TGTGCCAGCAGCCCAACTAGCGGGACTGACATTCAGTACTTC,CASSPTSGTDIQYF,TRBV11-2,TRBJ2-4,-,TRBD2
TGTGCCAGCAGCATCAGGACAGGACAAGCCACCGGGGAGACCCAGTACTTC,CASSIRTGQATGETQYF,TRBV7-6,TRBJ2-5,-,TRBD1
TGTGCCAGCAGTTACGCGGGGGGGTCCTACGAGCAGTACTTC,CASSYAGGSYEQYF,TRBV6-5,TRBJ2-7,-,TRBD2
TGTGCCAGCTCACTCTCCGGGACAGGCAACTCCTACGAGCAGTACTTC,CASSLSGTGNSYEQYF,TRBV18,TRBJ2-7,-,TRBD1
TGTGCCAGCTCACCTAGGGGGACTAGCGGGATCAATGAGCAGTTCTTC,CASSPRGTSGINEQFF,TRBV18,TRBJ2-1,once,TRBD2
TGTGCCAGCAGTTATACGGAGGAAGAGACCCAGTACTTC,CASSYTEEETQYF,TRBV6-5,TRBJ2-5,-,-
TGTGCCTGGAGTGTTTTAAGCAGCAATCAGCCCCAGCATTTT,CAWSVLSSNQPQHF,TRBV30,TRBJ1-5,-,-
TGTGCCAGCAGTTCGACGGGTACTGGTGAAGCTTTCTTT,CASSSTGTGEAFF,TRBV6-5,TRBJ1-1,-,-
TGTGCCAGCAGCCAACGTCCCGGGACAGGGAACGGGGCCAACGTCCTGACTTTC,CASSQRPGTGNGANVLTF,TRBV7-6,TRBJ2-6,-,TRBD1
TGTGCCAGCAGCATCCCGGGGGGCGAAACTGAAGCTTTCTTT,CASSIPGGETEAFF,TRBV5-4,TRBJ1-1,-,-
TGTGCCAGCAGCGTGCGACTAGCGGGGACTAGCACAGATACGCAGTATTTT,CASSVRLAGTSTDTQYF,TRBV7-2,TRBJ2-3,-,TRBD2
TGTGCCAGCAGCTTAACTGGACTGAGGAACACCGGGGAGCTGTTTTTT,CASSLTGLRNTGELFF,TRBV11-1,TRBJ2-2,-,-
TGTGCCAGCAGGGGACTAGCGGCCCTGGGAGATACGCAGTATTTT,CASRGLAALGDTQYF,TRBV6-6,TRBJ2-3,-,TRBD2
TGTGCCAGCAGTGAATCCGGGACAGGGTCTCAGGAGCAGTTCTTC,CASSESGTGSQEQFF,TRBV6-1,TRBJ2-1,few,TRBD1
TGTGCCAGCAGCCCATATGGGGGGACAGGACCGATGCGGCAGTACTTC,CASSPYGGTGPMRQYF,TRBV7-6,TRBJ2-7,-,TRBD1
TGTGCCAGCACCCCACAGGGTGCGAACACTGAAGCTTTCTTT,CASTPQGANTEAFF,TRBV7-9,TRBJ1-1,-,-
TGTGCCAGCAGCTCGAGACTAGCGGGAGACCCAGATACGCAGTATTTT,CASSSRLAGDPDTQYF,TRBV5-4,TRBJ2-3,-,TRBD2
TGTGCCAGCAGCTCGGACAGGGGAGCCGGGGAGCTGTTTTTT,CASSSDRGAGELFF,TRBV7-9,TRBJ2-2,-,TRBD1
TGTGCCAGCAGTCCCAGCGGGAGCCACAATGAGCAGTTCTTC,CASSPSGSHNEQFF,TRBV14,TRBJ2-1,-,TRBD2
TGTACCATAGCGGGAGGTACTTACAATGAGCAGTTCTTC,CTIAGGTYNEQFF,TRBV30,TRBJ2-1,-,TRBD2
TGTGCCAGCAGTGACTCTATCGACAGGGACTACGAGCAGTACTTC,CASSDSIDRDYEQYF,TRBV25-1,TRBJ2-7,-,TRBD1
TGTGCCAGCAGCCTTCATGACAGTACGGATAATTCACCCCTCCACTTT,CASSLHDSTDNSPLHF,TRBV11-3,TRBJ1-6,-,-
TGTGCCAGCAGTTTAGGGGTGGGCGCGGGGGCGTCCTACGAGCAGTACTTC,CASSLGVGAGASYEQYF,TRBV28,TRBJ2-7,once,-
TGCGCCAGCAGCTTTGGGGCGGCAGAGCCCAATCAGCCCCAGCATTTT,CASSFGAAEPNQPQHF,TRBV5-1,TRBJ1-5,-,-
TGTGCCATCAGTGAACAGGGGTATGAGCAGTTCTTC,CAISEQGYEQFF,TRBV10-3,TRBJ2-1,-,TRBD1
TGCGCCAGCAGCTTGGGGCAGGGATTGAACACTGAAGCTTTCTTT,CASSLGQGLNTEAFF,TRBV5-1,TRBJ1-1,few,-
TGTGCCAGCAGTTCCCGAAGGAGGGCTGGTTACACAGATACGCAGTATTTT,CASSSRRRAGYTDTQYF,TRBV27,TRBJ2-3,-,-
TGTGCCATTGGACAGTCCGGATCACCCCTCCACTTT,CAIGQSGSPLHF,TRBV10-3,TRBJ1-6,-,-
TGTGCCAGCAGCCCTGAGGGGGCCTGGGAGACCCAGTACTTC,CASSPEGAWETQYF,TRBV7-2,TRBJ2-5,-,TRBD1
TGTGCCAGCTCGTCCCTCCCGGGACAACTCGAAAAACTGTTTTTT,CASSSLPGQLEKLFF,TRBV18,TRBJ1-4,-,-
TGTGCCAGCAGATTCCGGGACAGCCATGATGAGGCTTTCTTT,CASRFRDSHDEAFF,TRBV2,TRBJ1-1,-,TRBD1
TGCGCCAGCAGCCAAGCGGGAGGGCCTACAATGGGGGAGCAGTACTTC,CASSQAGGPTMGEQYF,TRBV5-1,TRBJ2-7,few,TRBD2
TGTGCCAGCAGCCTTACTAGCGGGGGGTACGAGCAGTACTTC,CASSLTSGGYEQYF,TRBV11-2,TRBJ2-7,few,TRBD2
TGTGCCAGCAGCGGACAGGGTGCAGGGAGCACTGAAGCTTTCTTT,CASSGQGAGSTEAFF,TRBV11-2,TRBJ1-1,-,TRBD1
TGTGCCAGCAGCCACGGGACTAGCGGGGGCAATGAGCAGTTCTTC,CASSHGTSGGNEQFF,TRBV7-8,TRBJ2-1,-,TRBD2
TGTGCCGCCCTGGGGGGGTGGTACGAAGCTTTCTTT,CAALGGWYEAFF,TRBV28,TRBJ1-1,-,-
TGTGCCAGCACTGATCGAGGCCGCCGTGCGGGTGAGACCCAGTACTTC,CASTDRGRRAGETQYF,TRBV28,TRBJ2-5,-,-
TGTGCCAGCAGATGGAGGGGGGGGACCGGGGAGCTGTTTTTT,CASRWRGGTGELFF,TRBV2,TRBJ2-2,-,-
TGTGCCAGCAGTTTTGCCTGGGGCTTCAACACCGGGGAGCTGTTTTTT,CASSFAWGFNTGELFF,TRBV27,TRBJ2-2,-,-